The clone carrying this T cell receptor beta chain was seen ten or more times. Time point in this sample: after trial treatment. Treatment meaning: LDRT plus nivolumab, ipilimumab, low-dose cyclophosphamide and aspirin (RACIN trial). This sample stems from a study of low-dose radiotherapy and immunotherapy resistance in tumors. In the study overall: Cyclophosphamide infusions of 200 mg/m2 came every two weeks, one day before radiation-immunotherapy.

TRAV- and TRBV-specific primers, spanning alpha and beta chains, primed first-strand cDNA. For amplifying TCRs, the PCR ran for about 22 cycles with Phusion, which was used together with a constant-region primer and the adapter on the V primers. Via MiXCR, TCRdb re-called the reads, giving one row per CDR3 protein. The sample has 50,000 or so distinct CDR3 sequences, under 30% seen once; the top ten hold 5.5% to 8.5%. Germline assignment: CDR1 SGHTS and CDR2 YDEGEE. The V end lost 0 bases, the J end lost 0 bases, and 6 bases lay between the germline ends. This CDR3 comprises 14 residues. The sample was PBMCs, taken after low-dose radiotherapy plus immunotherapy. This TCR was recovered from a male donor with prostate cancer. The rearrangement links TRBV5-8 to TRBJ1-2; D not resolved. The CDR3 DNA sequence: TGTGCCAGCAGCTTGGGGCAGCCTAACTATGGCTACACCTTC. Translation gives CASSLGQPNYGYTF.